This T cell receptor beta chain appears in the sequencing data of a study of blood T cell repertoires in COVID-19. Profiled with immunoSEQ multiplex PCR; TCRdb holds only in-frame clones, not every one. The sample consists of hundreds of thousands of clones, 85% to 90% of them appearing once. The CDR3 sequence is 14 residues long. CDR1 and CDR2 from the germline V gene are SGHVS and FQNEAQ. Trimming left V 5 bases short and J 6 bases short, with 13 bases between. This chain links TRBV7-8 with TRBJ2-2; D possibly corresponds to TRBD1 (5 bases). The material sequenced was peripheral blood. This sequence was found in a man aged 55-75 years who had recovered from COVID-19. Here the CDR3 reads CASSKQGHPGELFF. Written as DNA, the CDR3 is TGTGCCAGCAGCAAGCAGGGTCATCCCGGGGAGCTGTTTTTT.